This TCR beta chain was documented in a study of blood T cell repertoires in COVID-19. Study in general: COVID-19 samples collected from the United States, Italy and Spain covered acute and convalescent phases. T cells, B-cell-depleted T cells, or PBMCs supplied cDNA or gDNA.

Two negative PCRs, clearance, or symptom resolution had been documented for recovered Cohort 3 donors. The CDR3 is 14 residues long. Germline V gene sequence: CDR1 MNHEY, CDR2 SMNVEV (reference sequence). V lost 6 bases to trimming and J lost 6 bases, with 15 bases between them. Assay used: immunoSEQ multiplex PCR; TCRdb lists only in-frame clones, some missing. The sample includes a few hundred thousand clones, about 87% seen only once; the top ten take 3%. This clonotype was obtained from a woman between 45 and 65 years old who had recovered from COVID-19. This sequence joins TRBV27 and TRBJ1-5; D is possibly TRBD1 (6 bases). Sequenced material: PBMCs or T cells enriched from blood (not recorded which). The CDR3 reads CASRQTGWGQPQHF. The DNA of the CDR3 is TGTGCCAGCAGACAAACAGGGTGGGGTCAGCCCCAGCATTTT.